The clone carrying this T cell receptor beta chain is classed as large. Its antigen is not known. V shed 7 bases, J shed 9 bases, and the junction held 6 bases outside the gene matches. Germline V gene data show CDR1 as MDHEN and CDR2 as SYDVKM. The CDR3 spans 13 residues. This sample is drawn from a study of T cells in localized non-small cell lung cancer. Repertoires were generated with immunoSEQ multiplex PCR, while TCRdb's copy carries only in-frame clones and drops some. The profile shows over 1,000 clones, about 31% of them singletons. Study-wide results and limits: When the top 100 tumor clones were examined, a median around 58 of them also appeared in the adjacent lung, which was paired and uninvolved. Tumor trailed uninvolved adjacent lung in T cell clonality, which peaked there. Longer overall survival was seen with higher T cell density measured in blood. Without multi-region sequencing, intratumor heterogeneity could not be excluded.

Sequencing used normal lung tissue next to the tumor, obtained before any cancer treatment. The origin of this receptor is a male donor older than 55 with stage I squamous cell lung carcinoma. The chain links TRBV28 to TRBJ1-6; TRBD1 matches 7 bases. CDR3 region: CASKPRDSSPLHF. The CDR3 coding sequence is TGTGCCAGCAAACCCCGGGACAGTTCACCCCTCCACTTT.